The clone carrying this T cell receptor (beta chain) has a handful of counts. Its antigen is not identified. The donors were members of the approximately 120-subject validation cohort (separate from the approximately 670-subject first cohort). Sequencing used immunoSEQ multiplex PCR; TCRdb keeps in-frame clones, though not all of them. The sample contains about 56,000 clones, just over 90% of which appear only once. CDR1 and CDR2 (germline): SGHTA, FQGNSA. This CDR3 is 16 amino acids long. The ends lost 1 base at V and 0 bases at J; junction bases unmatched: 5. The sample comes from a study of cytomegalovirus exposure and HLA in healthy donors. Overall study findings and caveats: Altogether, some 170 TCR beta chains were recorded as cytomegalovirus-associated.

Material: PBMCs. The receptor's source is a woman under 30 in good health and CMV-seropositive. This chain joins TRBV7-2 and TRBJ2-7; 8 bases map to TRBD2. CDR3: CASSLGPGGSSYEQYF. DNA for the CDR3: TGTGCCAGCAGCTTAGGACCGGGGGGGAGCTCCTACGAGCAGTACTTC.